These 32 T cell receptor beta chains share one sample of origin, sequenced in a study of blood T cells in healthy people across ages. A J-beta primer mix and a sample-barcoded 5' primer were used in a second PCR of roughly 6 to 12 cycles. MiXCR, run by TCRdb on the 5' RACE reads, gives a single entry per CDR3 protein. The sample has fewer than 600,000 distinct CDR3 sequences, roughly a quarter seen once. This sample also belongs to another study, concerning T cells of mothers and their children.

Sequencing used blood. The receptors derive from a boy aged 2-9 years in good health.

In its sample, this clonotype was seen a few times. The genes are TRBV20-1 and TRBJ2-3; perhaps TRBD2 as D (6 bases). This CDR3 spans 16 amino acids. Between the trimmed V and J ends, which lost 5 bases and 2 bases, there was a span of 20 bases. Germline values: CDR1 DFQATT, CDR2 SNEGSKA (reference sequence). In DNA, the CDR3 is TGCAGTGCTTACCCCGGACTCCGGGGGATCACAGATACGCAGTATTTT. Protein product: CSAYPGLRGITDTQYF.

The chain links TRBV7-8 to TRBJ2-5, with 8 bases fitting TRBD2. The junction had 22 bases not matched to a gene; V was cut back by 5 bases and J by 5 bases. Germline-derived CDR1 and CDR2 are SGHVS and FQNEAQ. The CDR3 extends over 19 amino acids. The DNA of the CDR3 is TGTGCCAGCAGCCCCCAACACCCTCAGCGGGGGCCAGTGAGGGAGACCCAGTACTTC. Residues: CASSPQHPQRGPVRETQYF.

The chain carries TRBV4-3 and TRBJ1-1; a possible D gene is TRBD1 (5 bases). Trimming cost V 2 bases and J 6 bases, with 16 bases left between them. The CDR3 contains 15 residues. Germline CDR1 reads LGHNA; CDR2 reads YSLEER. The CDR3 sequence is CASSQNGQGLSEAFF. The CDR3 DNA sequence: TGCGCCAGCAGCCAAAACGGGCAGGGACTCTCTGAAGCTTTCTTT.

The chain's CDR3 is CSAPRLDSYNEQFF. CDR3 DNA sequence: TGCAGTGCGCCGAGACTAGACTCCTACAATGAGCAGTTCTTC. This chain uses TRBV20-1 with TRBJ2-1; D is possibly TRBD2 (6 bases). Germline loops: CDR1 DFQATT, CDR2 SNEGSKA (reference sequence). V dropped 6 bases and J dropped 0 bases, with 12 bases sitting between them. The CDR3 totals 14 residues.

The chain links TRBV12-3 or TRBV12-4 to TRBJ2-3; no reliable D call. V was trimmed by 3 bases and J by 6 bases, leaving 7 bases between them. The CDR3 runs 12 residues. The CDR3 bases are TGTGCCAGCAGTTTCGCCAGGGATACGCAGTATTTT. It translates to CASSFARDTQYF.

The chain combines TRBV20-1 with TRBJ2-7, with 15 bases identical to TRBD2. The CDR3 totals 16 residues. Germline V gene sequence: CDR1 DFQATT, CDR2 SNEGSKA (reference sequence). Trimming took 0 bases from V and 2 from J; bases not matched to a gene: 2. Written as DNA, the CDR3 is TGCAGTGCTAGAGACGGGACTAGCGGGAGGACCTACGAGCAGTACTTC. As protein: CSARDGTSGRTYEQYF.

The V gene is TRBV5-1, the J gene TRBJ2-7; tentatively, D is TRBD2 (6 bases). CDR1 is SGHRS and CDR2 is YFSETQ in the germline V gene. The V end lost 1 base, the J end lost 2 bases, and 13 bases lay between the germline ends. The CDR3 loop spans 15 amino acids. The CDR3 loop is CASSLSPGLTYEQYF. DNA for the CDR3: TGCGCCAGCAGCTTGTCCCCGGGACTTACCTACGAGCAGTACTTC.

The V and J genes are TRBV12-3 or TRBV12-4 and TRBJ2-7; D remains ambiguous. V was cut by 6 bases and J by 2 bases, with 14 bases left in between. The CDR3 is made up of 14 amino acids. The CDR3 spells CASRASARPYEQYF. The CDR3 DNA reads as TGTGCCAGCAGGGCCTCGGCTCGCCCCTACGAGCAGTACTTC.

The sample holds one count of this clonotype. The V and J genes are TRBV28 and TRBJ2-7, with 9 bases matching TRBD2. The CDR3 loop spans 18 amino acids. The junction had 16 bases not matched to a gene; V was cut back by 1 base and J by 6 bases. Looked up from germline, CDR1 is MDHEN and CDR2 is SYDVKM. CDR3: CASSLLRLAGRMVGEQYF. The CDR3 DNA follows: TGTGCCAGCAGTTTATTGAGGCTAGCGGGACGGATGGTAGGCGAGCAGTACTTC.

J is TRBJ2-5 and V is TRBV7-9; D possibly uses TRBD1 or TRBD2 (5 bases each). The CDR3 runs to 15 residues. V gave up 5 bases and J gave up 5 bases, with 18 bases separating them. Germline V lookup: CDR1 SEHNR, CDR2 FQNEAQ (reference sequence). The CDR3 sequence is CASSQTGTVAETQYF. CDR3 bases: TGTGCCAGCAGCCAAACCGGGACCGTGGCCGAGACCCAGTACTTC.

This clonotype was observed a few times. The rearrangement joins TRBV21-1 to TRBJ1-4; TRBD1 reflects the table's D call only, with no check against the DNA. TRBV21-1 is assigned pseudogene status. The CDR3 has 22 residues. The CDR3 DNA reads as TGTGCCAGCAGCAAAGCGGTCGGATCGGACAGGGCCTTATTCGGCGCTTGGGAAAAACTGTTTTTT. It codes for CASSKAVGSDRALFGAWEKLFF.

V is TRBV10-3 and J is TRBJ2-4, with unresolved D. This CDR3 comprises 13 residues. The germline CDR1 and CDR2 sequences are ENHRY and SYGVKD. Trimming took 2 bases from V and 7 from J, leaving 9 bases between them. CDR3 sequence reads: CAISEDLGNIQYF. In DNA form, the CDR3 reads TGTGCCATCAGTGAGGACCTGGGGAACATTCAGTACTTC.

Only a few counts were recorded for this clonotype. The chain recombines TRBV12-3 or TRBV12-4 with TRBJ2-1; 7 nucleotides match TRBD2. V gave up 6 bases and J gave up 0 bases; unmatched junction bases: 11. The CDR3 sequence is 17 residues long. The CDR3 is CASRKSSGWSSYNEQFF. Written as DNA, the CDR3 is TGTGCCAGCAGAAAATCTAGCGGATGGAGCTCCTACAATGAGCAGTTCTTC.

This clonotype was observed at least ten times. The chain recombines TRBV6-5 with TRBJ2-1; tentatively, D is TRBD1 or TRBD2 (7 bases each). Germline CDR1 is MNHEY and CDR2 is SVGAGI. V lost 0 bases to trimming and J lost 9 bases, with 15 bases between them. The CDR3 covers 15 residues. The DNA of the CDR3 is TGTGCCAGCAGTTACTCTGGCGGGAGACAGGGTGAGCAGTTCTTC. Translated: CASSYSGGRQGEQFF.

This clonotype was detected only a few times. The chain has TRBV20-1 and TRBJ2-1; D unresolved. The V and J ends lost 0 bases and 10 bases respectively, with 16 bases between them. The germline V gene has CDR1 DFQATT and CDR2 SNEGSKA (reference sequence). The CDR3 consists of 14 residues. The CDR3 is CSARDSLQSAEQFF. The CDR3 DNA reads TGCAGTGCTAGAGATTCCCTCCAATCCGCCGAGCAGTTCTTC.

The J gene is TRBJ2-5, the V gene TRBV14; D uncertain. The V gene lost 5 bases and the J gene lost 1 base, with 20 bases spanning the gap. Per the germline V gene, CDR1 is SGHDN and CDR2 is FVKESK. This CDR3 has 17 amino acids. The DNA for the CDR3 is TGTGCCAGCAGCGAAATTTCGGTTTGGGCAGCCCAAGAGACCCAGTACTTC. It codes for CASSEISVWAAQETQYF.

This clonotype has just a few counts. This chain uses TRBV6-1 with TRBJ2-1; either TRBD1 or TRBD2 may supply D (5 bases each). CDR1 and CDR2 from the germline V gene are MNHNS and SASEGT. Trimming pared 4 bases from V and 4 bases from J, leaving 8 bases between. This CDR3 comprises 13 residues. The CDR3 DNA is TGTGCCAGCAGTGGGGACGGTTACAATGAGCAGTTCTTC. It yields the protein CASSGDGYNEQFF.

In the case of this clonotype: The conserved final phenylalanine or tryptophan is absent from the CDR3, which likely points to a read error. The chain combines TRBV25-1 with TRBJ2-7; weak D call: TRBD1 (5 bases). The V gene lost 6 bases and the J gene lost 6 bases, with 18 bases spanning the gap. Germline loops: CDR1 MGHDK, CDR2 SYGVNS. This CDR3 spans 14 amino acids. This CDR3 is CASSDSSWGGEQYS. In DNA, the CDR3 is TGTGCCAGCAGCGACAGTTCGTGGGGCGGCGAGCAGTACTCC.

V is TRBV6-1 and J is TRBJ1-1; the D is unclear. The CDR3 consists of 14 residues. Germline lookup yields CDR1 MNHNS and CDR2 SASEGT. Deletions cut 5 bases from V and 0 bases from J, with 10 bases between. The CDR3 coding sequence is TGTGCCAGCAGTAGAGCAGGATTGAACACTGAAGCTTTCTTT. It specifies CASSRAGLNTEAFF.

The table lists this clonotype with a few counts. J is TRBJ2-7 and V is TRBV11-2; D gene uncertain. The CDR3 has 13 residues. V was clipped by 1 base and J by 3 bases, with 7 bases between them. Per the germline V gene, CDR1 is SGHAT and CDR2 is FQNNGV. The CDR3 sequence is CASSLGSIYEQYF. The CDR3 DNA sequence: TGTGCCAGCAGCTTAGGTTCCATCTACGAGCAGTACTTC.

This clonotype turned up a few times. This sequence joins TRBV25-1 and TRBJ2-7, with TRBD1 as a possible D gene (6 bases). Trimming took off 3 bases at V and 7 bases at J, with 10 bases between the two ends. The CDR3 extends over 12 amino acids. CDR1 is MGHDK and CDR2 is SYGVNS in the germline V gene. DNA of the CDR3: TGTGCCAGCAGTGATTTTACAGGGGAGCAGTACTTC. Residues: CASSDFTGEQYF.

This clonotype was seen more than once but under ten times. The chain joins TRBV20-1 to TRBJ1-5; 11 bases agree with TRBD1. The CDR3 loop spans 16 amino acids. V dropped 6 bases and J dropped 2; count of bases not matched to a gene: 9. The germline gives CDR1 DFQATT, CDR2 SNEGSKA (reference sequence). The CDR3 region is CSARRTGGWGNQPQHF. CDR3 nucleotides: TGCAGTGCAAGACGGACAGGGGGCTGGGGCAATCAGCCCCAGCATTTT.

The chain joins TRBV27 to TRBJ2-1; a weak D match, TRBD2 (7 bases). The germline CDR1 and CDR2 sequences are MNHEY and SMNVEV (reference sequence). V was clipped by 4 bases and J by 8 bases, with 18 bases between them. The CDR3 is 15 amino acids. The CDR3 region is CASSSRGAVVDEQFF. CDR3 sequence (DNA): TGTGCCAGCAGTTCCCGGGGGGCAGTCGTCGATGAGCAGTTCTTC.

The chain carries TRBV3-1 and TRBJ2-5; unclear D gene. The V gene's germline CDR1 is LGHDT and CDR2 YNNKEL (reference sequence). CDR3 length: 13 amino acids. Trimming pared 1 base from V and 4 bases from J, leaving 7 bases between. The CDR3 DNA reads as TGTGCCAGCAGCCAAGCGGGCCTAGAGACCCAGTACTTC. This encodes CASSQAGLETQYF.

The chain combines TRBV12-3 or TRBV12-4 with TRBJ2-5; D not resolved. V was clipped by 5 bases and J by 7 bases, with 17 bases between them. The CDR3 runs 14 residues. Here the CDR3 DNA reads TGTGCCAGCAGTCCCCAAAACTACCATTGGACCCAGTACTTC. Amino acid sequence: CASSPQNYHWTQYF.

This clonotype appeared a few times. The chain joins TRBV4-3 to TRBJ2-6; maybe TRBD1 (5 bases). The CDR3 runs to 21 residues. Germline values: CDR1 LGHNA, CDR2 YSLEER. Trimming took off 4 bases at V and 0 bases at J, with 25 bases between the two ends. CDR3 DNA: TGCGCCAGCAGCCGCCATCCGCCCACCGCAGGGCAACCCTCTGGGGCCAACGTCCTGACTTTC. This sequence encodes CASSRHPPTAGQPSGANVLTF.

The chain couples TRBV3-1 to TRBJ2-5, with a weak D call TRBD1 (6 bases). The closer fit of TRBJ2-1 to the DNA end suggests the J call may be wrong. Germline CDR1 and CDR2: LGHDT and YNNKEL (reference sequence). CDR3 length: 12 amino acids. CDR3 region: CASSPHRDEQFF. Written as DNA, the CDR3 is TGTGCCAGCAGCCCGCACAGGGATGAGCAGTTCTTC.

The V gene is TRBV7-2, the J gene TRBJ2-1, with 9 bases lining up with TRBD1. V was clipped by 0 bases and J by 2 bases; unmatched bases: 2. In germline, CDR1 is SGHTA, CDR2 FQGNSA. The CDR3 sequence is 16 residues long. CDR3 amino acids: CASSLAGQGTYNEQFF. CDR3 nucleotides: TGTGCCAGCAGCTTAGCGGGACAGGGAACCTACAATGAGCAGTTCTTC. Drawing the rest from reference TRBV7-2 and TRBJ2-1, the complete variable domain is GAGVSQSPSNKVTEKGKDVELRCDPISGHTALYWYRQSLGQGLEFLIYFQGNSAPDKSGLPSDRFSAERTGGSVSTLTIQRTQQEDSAVYLCASSLAGQGTYNEQFFGPGTRLTVL.

This clonotype has just a few counts. The chain has TRBV5-1 and TRBJ2-5; 8 bases agree with TRBD1. CDR3 length equals 14 residues. V shed 10 bases and J 3 bases; nucleotides not matched to a gene: 11. Per germline, CDR1 SGHRS and CDR2 YFSETQ. For the CDR3, the DNA is TGCGCCTCCTTCTCGGCAGGGGGCGAAGAGACCCAGTACTTC. This codes for CASFSAGGEETQYF.

This clonotype was seen a few times. In DNA, the CDR3 is TGCGCCAGCAGCTTGAGGTCAGGGGGCAATCAGCCCCAGCATTTT. This gives the protein CASSLRSGGNQPQHF. The rearrangement uses TRBV5-1 and TRBJ1-5, with D perhaps matching TRBD1 (6 bases). CDR3 length: 15 amino acids. Germline CDR1 reads SGHRS; CDR2 reads YFSETQ. V lost 1 base to trimming and J lost 2 bases, with 10 bases between them. Supplemented by reference TRBV5-1 and TRBJ1-5, the full variable domain reads KAGVTQTPRYLIKTRGQQVTLSCSPISGHRSVSWYQQTPGQGLQFLFEYFSETQRNKGNFPGRFSGRQFSNSRSEMNVSTLELGDSALYLCASSLRSGGNQPQHFGDGTRLSIL.

The CDR3 bases are TGTGCCAGCAGTTACCGGACAGGGGGTTCGGCCCAAGAGACCCAGTACTTC. It codes for CASSYRTGGSAQETQYF. The chain links TRBV6-5 to TRBJ2-5; 10 positions agree with TRBD1. Germline V gene sequence: CDR1 MNHEY, CDR2 SVGAGI. The CDR3 spans 17 residues. Trimming cost V 2 bases and J 1 base; bases outside gene matches: 7.

Written as DNA, the CDR3 is TGTGCCAGCACCCGACATCACTCCTATAATTCACCCCTCCACTTT. Encoded protein: CASTRHHSYNSPLHF. The chain couples TRBV7-8 to TRBJ1-6; D gene unclear. Germline CDR1 and CDR2: SGHVS and FQNEAQ. The CDR3 length is 15 residues. Trimming took off 7 bases at V and 0 bases at J, with 10 bases between the two ends.